These 17 T cell receptor beta chains were sequenced from one sample in a study of cytomegalovirus exposure and HLA in healthy donors. PCR primers comprised 60 Vbeta and 13 Jbeta primers. Only in-frame clones appear in the TCRdb table, and some are missing; sequencing was by immunoSEQ multiplex PCR. The sample carries some 98,000 clones, around 68% recorded once. Sequenced material: PBMCs. These receptors came from a man between 50 and 59 years old in good health and CMV-seronegative.

V usage is TRBV2 and J usage is TRBJ2-7; 12 bases match TRBD2. V lost 5 bases to trimming and J lost 5 bases; unmatched junction nucleotides: 4. Germline CDR1 reads SNHLY; CDR2 reads FYNNEI. The CDR3 has 14 residues. CDR3 in DNA: TGTGCCAGCAGTCTAGCGGGAGGGCCCCACGAGCAGTACTTC. Amino acids: CASSLAGGPHEQYF.

The gene calls are TRBV5-4 and TRBJ1-1, with TRBD1 matching over 9 bases. The CDR3 loop spans 16 amino acids. V shed 4 bases, J shed 5 bases, and the junction held 12 bases outside the gene matches. In germline, CDR1 is SGHNT, CDR2 YYREEE (reference sequence). The CDR3 spells CASSQDRDRVATEAFF. DNA for the CDR3: TGTGCCAGCAGCCAAGACAGGGACAGGGTTGCGACTGAAGCTTTCTTT.

This clone has a handful of counts. This chain links TRBV4-1 with TRBJ2-5; 12 bases are shared with TRBD2. This CDR3 comprises 18 residues. Losses at the gene ends were 4 bases for V and 1 base for J; bases not matched to a gene: 10. The V gene's germline CDR1 is MGHRA and CDR2 YSYEKL. The CDR3 DNA reads as TGCGCCAGCAGCCTGCGGCTAGCGGGGGGGGGAATCCAAGAGACCCAGTACTTC. Translated: CASSLRLAGGGIQETQYF.

The J gene is TRBJ2-3, the V gene TRBV6-6; TRBD1 is a possible D gene (6 bases). Trimming took 6 bases from V and 6 from J, leaving 16 bases between them. This CDR3 is built from 14 residues. The V gene's germline CDR1 is MNHNY and CDR2 SVGAGI (reference sequence). Written as DNA, the CDR3 is TGTGCCAGCAGCCTCCGGGGCAGGGGCGATACGCAGTATTTT. Translating it yields CASSLRGRGDTQYF.

This clone came up a few times. The genes are TRBV10-3 and TRBJ1-4, with 8 bases fitting TRBD1. V lost 5 bases to trimming and J lost 4 bases; unmatched junction nucleotides: 3. Germline V gene data show CDR1 as ENHRY and CDR2 as SYGVKD. The CDR3 is 14 amino acids. The CDR3, as DNA: TGTGCCATCAGTAAGACAGGGGATAATGAAAAACTGTTTTTT. This codes for CAISKTGDNEKLFF.

Judged by abundance, this clone is medium-sized. The chain uses TRBV6-4 and TRBJ2-3; 10 nucleotides align to TRBD1. Germline CDR1 and CDR2: MRHNA and SNTAGT. The CDR3 totals 15 residues. With 4 bases clipped from V and 5 bases from J, the junction kept 6 bases outside the gene matches. The CDR3 spells CASSGGTGDLDTQYF. DNA for the CDR3: TGTGCCAGCAGTGGAGGGACAGGGGATTTAGATACGCAGTATTTT.

The rearrangement uses TRBV4-2 and TRBJ2-5; 11 bases are shared with TRBD1. Germline CDR1 is LGHNA and CDR2 is YNFKEQ. V dropped 6 bases and J dropped 2; count of bases not matched to a gene: 5. The CDR3 runs to 15 residues. The CDR3 is CASSRTGGGQETQYF. The DNA for the CDR3 is TGTGCCAGCAGTCGGACAGGGGGCGGACAAGAGACCCAGTACTTC.

The count of this clone is one. The chain is built from TRBV10-1 and TRBJ2-7, with 7 bases fitting TRBD2. Germline CDR1 is WNHNN and CDR2 is SYGVQD (reference sequence). J gave up 5 bases and V 3 bases, and 7 bases lay outside the gene matches. The CDR3 loop spans 14 amino acids. The CDR3 protein is CASSDGGREDEQYF. The DNA of the CDR3 is TGCGCCAGCAGTGACGGAGGGAGGGAGGACGAGCAGTACTTC.

This chain joins TRBV29-1 and TRBJ2-1, with 12 positions matching TRBD2. The CDR3 runs to 15 residues. Unmatched junction bases numbered 6, after V lost 1 base and J lost 8 bases. Germline V CDR1 and CDR2: SQVTM, ANQGSEA. The CDR3 loop reads CSVEGTSGISDEQFF. The CDR3 nucleotides are TGCAGCGTTGAAGGGACTAGCGGGATCTCCGATGAGCAGTTCTTC.

This clone was recorded once. This sample also contains other DNA sequences that code for the same CDR3. The genes are TRBV6-5 and TRBJ2-7; D uncertain. CDR1 and CDR2 (germline): MNHEY, SVGAGI. The ends were cut back, 6 bases at V and 3 bases at J, with 6 bases in the middle. The CDR3 runs to 11 residues. The CDR3, as DNA: TGTGCCAGCAGCACGGGCTACGAGCAGTACTTC. This translates into CASSTGYEQYF.

In its sample, this clone was seen a few times. V and J are TRBV7-9 and TRBJ2-7; D is perhaps TRBD2 (5 bases). Germline V gene data show CDR1 as SEHNR and CDR2 as FQNEAQ (reference sequence). V lost 2 bases, J lost 3 bases, and 14 bases lay in between. The CDR3 is 15 amino acids. This CDR3 is CASSLLAAEDYEQYF. The CDR3 DNA reads as TGTGCCAGCAGCTTATTGGCAGCGGAAGACTACGAGCAGTACTTC.

The V call is TRBV6-4, the J call TRBJ1-6, with a weak D call TRBD1 (5 bases). Germline CDR1 MRHNA, CDR2 SNTAGT. The CDR3 runs 15 residues. The germline V and J ends were trimmed by 6 bases and 10 bases, with 19 bases remaining between them. DNA for the CDR3: TGTGCCAGCAGCGCCCTAGGGCAGGGAGGATCACCCCTCCACTTT. The encoded protein is CASSALGQGGSPLHF.

V usage is TRBV11-3 and J usage is TRBJ2-2, with 9 bases lining up with TRBD2. V gave up 5 bases and J gave up 5 bases; unmatched junction bases: 12. Germline V CDR1 and CDR2: SGHNT, YENEEA. This CDR3 spans 17 amino acids. Here the CDR3 reads CASSRGGREGRTGELFF. CDR3 nucleotide sequence: TGTGCCAGCAGCCGAGGGGGGCGGGAGGGACGGACCGGGGAGCTGTTTTTT.

The V and J genes are TRBV5-6 and TRBJ1-5; D uncertain. Germline V CDR1 and CDR2: SGHDT, YYEEEE. The CDR3 sequence is 12 residues long. V dropped 3 bases and J dropped 7 bases, with 8 bases sitting between them. The CDR3: CASSSNRQPQHF. The CDR3 region has the DNA TGTGCCAGCAGCTCTAACCGGCAGCCCCAGCATTTT. The full variable domain, its missing parts supplied by reference TRBV5-6 and TRBJ1-5, is DAGVTQSPTHLIKTRGQQVTLRCSPKSGHDTVSWYQQALGQGPQFIFQYYEEEERQRGNFPDRFSGHQFPNYSSELNVNALLLGDSALYLCASSSNRQPQHFGDGTRLSIL.

The CDR3 DNA sequence: TGTGCCAGCATAGACAGGGTCCGAGAAAAACTGTTTTTT. Translated: CASIDRVREKLFF. The rearrangement uses TRBV6-5 and TRBJ1-4; 7 bases agree with TRBD1. Trimming at V came to 7 bases and at J to 8 bases, leaving 7 bases not matched to a gene. The CDR3 spans 13 residues. CDR1 and CDR2 from the germline V gene are MNHEY and SVGAGI.

This clone was detected a few times. The CDR3 reads CASSRQGQGSNQPQHF. DNA for the CDR3: TGTGCCAGTAGCCGACAGGGGCAGGGGAGCAATCAGCCCCAGCATTTT. V is TRBV19 and J is TRBJ1-5; 8 bases fit TRBD1. V was clipped by 6 bases and J by 1 base; unmatched bases: 8. CDR1 and CDR2 from the germline V gene are LNHDA and SQIVND (reference sequence). The CDR3 spans 16 residues.

The V and J genes are TRBV5-6 and TRBJ2-3; tentatively, D is TRBD2 (5 bases). Deletions cut 2 bases from V and 0 bases from J, with 13 bases between. Per the germline V gene, CDR1 is SGHDT and CDR2 is YYEEEE. The CDR3 consists of 16 residues. This chain's CDR3 is CASSFSPRVSTDTQYF. The CDR3 nucleotides read TGTGCCAGCAGCTTCTCCCCGCGGGTTAGCACAGATACGCAGTATTTT.